The next 16 T cell receptor beta chains were all read from a single sample in a study of blood T cell repertoires in COVID-19. The repertoire was sequenced with immunoSEQ multiplex PCR; TCRdb's copy has only in-frame clones and lacks some. Of 95,000 to 110,000 clones in the sample, about 89% were seen once. The sample was peripheral blood. Every receptor here comes from a human donor in a cohort sampled during active COVID-19.

This chain connects TRBV19 to TRBJ1-2, with 8 bases lining up with TRBD1. Losses at the gene ends were 6 bases for V and 4 bases for J; bases not matched to a gene: 19. This CDR3 has 18 residues. Germline V CDR1 and CDR2: LNHDA, SQIVND (reference sequence). This chain's CDR3 is CASSPGQGRGLWGYGYTF. The DNA for the CDR3 is TGTGCCAGTAGCCCCGGACAGGGCAGGGGCTTATGGGGCTATGGCTACACCTTC.

This clone was seen more than once but under ten times. The gene calls are TRBV28 and TRBJ1-2, with a possible D match to TRBD1 (6 bases). CDR1 and CDR2 from the germline V gene are MDHEN and SYDVKM. V dropped 6 bases and J dropped 5 bases, with 13 bases sitting between them. The CDR3 consists of 13 residues. The CDR3 region is CASSSDSRYGYTF. The CDR3 bases are TGTGCCAGCAGCTCGGACAGTAGGTATGGCTACACCTTC.

This clone was detected once. The rearrangement uses TRBV6-2 or TRBV6-3 and TRBJ2-7; D perhaps matches TRBD2 (5 bases). Germline V gives CDR1 MNHEY, CDR2 SVGEGT. CDR3 size: 13 residues. The ends were cut back, 4 bases at V and 3 bases at J, with 10 bases in the middle. CDR3 sequence reads: CASSSRDRYEQYF. CDR3 nucleotides: TGTGCCAGCAGTTCTCGGGATCGCTACGAGCAGTACTTC.

The rearrangement joins TRBV6-6 to TRBJ2-5; 7 nucleotides line up with TRBD1. The CDR3 is 16 amino acids. Germline trimming cut 2 bases from V and 4 bases from J; bases unmatched to any gene: 10. Per the germline V gene, CDR1 is MNHNY and CDR2 is SVGAGI (reference sequence). The CDR3, as DNA: TGTGCCAGCAGTTACGGGACAAACAGGGGCGGAGAGACCCAGTACTTC. This codes for CASSYGTNRGGETQYF.

Worth noting for this clone: Other DNA sequences in this specimen translate into the identical CDR3. The gene calls are TRBV5-1 and TRBJ2-1, with 10 bases lining up with TRBD2. This CDR3 is built from 15 residues. Germline trimming cut 4 bases from V and 0 bases from J; bases unmatched to any gene: 1. Germline CDR1 and CDR2: SGHRS and YFSETQ. CDR3 nucleotides: TGCGCCAGCAGCCCTAGCGGGGGCTCCTACAATGAGCAGTTCTTC. Residues: CASSPSGGSYNEQFF. The variable domain in full, with the rest retrieved from reference TRBV5-1 and TRBJ2-1, is KAGVTQTPRYLIKTRGQQVTLSCSPISGHRSVSWYQQTPGQGLQFLFEYFSETQRNKGNFPGRFSGRQFSNSRSEMNVSTLELGDSALYLCASSPSGGSYNEQFFGPGTRLTVL.

The V gene is TRBV7-9, the J gene TRBJ1-2; 9 positions agree with TRBD1. The CDR3 consists of 14 residues. The V segment lost 4 bases and the J segment 7 bases; nucleotides outside the gene matches: 7. CDR1 is SEHNR and CDR2 is FQNEAQ in the germline V gene (reference sequence). This chain's CDR3 is CASSSTGGSGGYTF. The CDR3 region has the DNA TGTGCCAGCAGCTCAACAGGGGGCTCCGGTGGCTACACCTTC.

V usage is TRBV5-1 and J usage is TRBJ2-7, with TRBD1 as a possible D gene (5 bases). The germline CDR1 and CDR2 sequences are SGHRS and YFSETQ. Trimming shortened V by 1 base and J by 2 bases, and 10 bases separated the two germline ends. CDR3 length: 14 amino acids. The CDR3 nucleotides are TGCGCCAGCAGCTTGACAGGTATCGCCTACGAGCAGTACTTC. Protein: CASSLTGIAYEQYF.

CDR3 in DNA: TGTGCCAGCAGCTTAGGGCTGAATCACAATGAGCAGTTCTTC. Residues: CASSLGLNHNEQFF. The J gene is TRBJ2-1, the V gene TRBV7-9; no firm D call. In germline, CDR1 is SEHNR, CDR2 FQNEAQ (reference sequence). The CDR3 contains 14 residues. With 1 base removed from V and 5 bases from J, the gap between germline ends came to 9 bases.

This chain's CDR3 is CASSDRGQQPQHF. CDR3 coding DNA: TGTGCCAGCAGTGACAGGGGGCAACAGCCCCAGCATTTT. The chain has TRBV12-3 or TRBV12-4 and TRBJ1-5, with 10 positions matching TRBD1. After removal of 5 bases from V and 7 bases from J, the junction contained 2 bases not matched to a gene. The CDR3 runs 13 residues.

The V and J genes are TRBV5-4 and TRBJ2-1, with D uncertain. Germline lookup yields CDR1 SGHNT and CDR2 YYREEE (reference sequence). This CDR3 is built from 15 residues. With 0 bases removed from V and 0 bases from J, the gap between germline ends came to 7 bases. The CDR3 sequence: CASSLAQYSYNEQFF. CDR3 DNA: TGTGCCAGCAGCTTGGCCCAGTACTCCTACAATGAGCAGTTCTTC.

The rearrangement links TRBV4-1 to TRBJ1-4; D call uncertain. Between the trimmed V and J ends, which lost 4 bases and 5 bases, there was a span of 14 bases. The CDR3 extends over 15 amino acids. Looked up from germline, CDR1 is MGHRA and CDR2 is YSYEKL. The CDR3 DNA is TGCGCCAGCAGCCGAGATACAGCACTCAATGAAAAACTGTTTTTT. It is translated as CASSRDTALNEKLFF.

V and J are TRBV28 and TRBJ2-3; 10 nucleotides match TRBD1. The CDR3 length is 18 residues. With V trimmed by 4 bases and J by 0 bases, 10 bases remained unmatched. Germline CDR1 and CDR2: MDHEN and SYDVKM. The CDR3 region has the DNA TGTGCCAGCAGTTCGACAGGGGGCCTATTAGAAAGCACAGATACGCAGTATTTT. Translated: CASSSTGGLLESTDTQYF.

A few counts support this clone. The chain combines TRBV6-1 with TRBJ1-5; 9 bases agree with TRBD1. The CDR3 has 16 amino acids. The germline V gene has CDR1 MNHNS and CDR2 SASEGT. Trimming took 3 bases from V and 5 from J; bases not matched to a gene: 8. CDR3 residues: CASSDHLGQGYQPQHF. CDR3 sequence (DNA): TGTGCCAGCAGTGACCATTTGGGACAGGGCTATCAGCCCCAGCATTTT.

The V and J genes are TRBV5-8 and TRBJ2-1; D not certain. Trimming removed 5 bases from V and 14 bases from J, with 5 bases in between. The CDR3 is 8 residues long. Germline assignment: CDR1 SGHTS and CDR2 YDEGEE. The CDR3: CASSNKFF. CDR3 in DNA: TGTGCCAGCAGTAATAAGTTCTTC.

The table lists this clone with a few counts. The genes are TRBV19 and TRBJ1-6; tentatively, D is TRBD1 (5 bases). In germline, CDR1 is LNHDA, CDR2 SQIVND (reference sequence). The length of the CDR3 is 13 residues. Deletions cut 7 bases from V and 9 bases from J, with 13 bases between. CDR3 nucleotides: TGTGCCAGTAACGCCAGGGATGGTTCACCCCTCCACTTT. This sequence encodes CASNARDGSPLHF. The whole variable domain, remainder taken from reference TRBV19 and TRBJ1-6, is DGGITQSPKYLFRKEGQNVTLSCEQNLNHDAMYWYRQDPGQGLRLIYYSQIVNDFQKGDIAEGYSVSREKKESFPLTVTSAQKNPTAFYLCASNARDGSPLHFGNGTRLTVT.

The chain joins TRBV19 to TRBJ2-7, with D possibly being TRBD1 (6 bases). CDR1 is LNHDA and CDR2 is SQIVND in the germline V gene (reference sequence). The CDR3 is 16 residues long. The ends were cut back, 7 bases at V and 0 bases at J, with 19 bases in the middle. CDR3 coding DNA: TGTGCCAGTACCCGCGCTTGGACAGCCCGCTCCTACGAGCAGTACTTC. Translated, it gives CASTRAWTARSYEQYF. The entire variable domain, with the rest obtained from reference TRBV19 and TRBJ2-7, is as follows: DGGITQSPKYLFRKEGQNVTLSCEQNLNHDAMYWYRQDPGQGLRLIYYSQIVNDFQKGDIAEGYSVSREKKESFPLTVTSAQKNPTAFYLCASTRAWTARSYEQYFGPGTRLTVT.